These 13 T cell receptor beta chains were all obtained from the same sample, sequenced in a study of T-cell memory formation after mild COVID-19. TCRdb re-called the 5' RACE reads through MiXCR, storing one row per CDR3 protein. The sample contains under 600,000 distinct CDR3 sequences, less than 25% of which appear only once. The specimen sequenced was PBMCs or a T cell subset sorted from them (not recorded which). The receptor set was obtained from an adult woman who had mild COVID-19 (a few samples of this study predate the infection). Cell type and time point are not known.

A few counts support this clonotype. The CDR3 DNA is TGCGCCAGCAGCCAAGTGCTAGCGGGAGCTTACAATGAGCAGTTCTTC. This codes for CASSQVLAGAYNEQFF. The chain joins TRBV4-1 to TRBJ2-1; the match to TRBD2 covers 10 bases. The CDR3 totals 16 residues. V was pared by 1 base and J by 4 bases, with 4 bases of the junction left unmatched. The germline CDR1 and CDR2 sequences are MGHRA and YSYEKL.

CDR3 DNA sequence: TGTGCCAGCAGCGGTCGTCTAGCGGGTGACTATGAGCAGTTCTTC. Residues: CASSGRLAGDYEQFF. V gene TRBV13 combines with J gene TRBJ2-1; TRBD2 aligns across 8 bases. With 5 bases clipped from V and 8 bases from J, the junction kept 11 bases outside the gene matches. The CDR3 consists of 15 residues. Germline CDR1 PRHDT, CDR2 FYEKMQ (reference sequence).

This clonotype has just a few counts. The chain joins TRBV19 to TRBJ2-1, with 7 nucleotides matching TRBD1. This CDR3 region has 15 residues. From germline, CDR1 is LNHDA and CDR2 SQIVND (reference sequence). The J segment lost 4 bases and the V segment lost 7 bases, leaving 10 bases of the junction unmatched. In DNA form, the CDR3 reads TGTGCCAGTACCCTGACAGGGCGGCGATACAATGAGCAGTTCTTC. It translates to CASTLTGRRYNEQFF. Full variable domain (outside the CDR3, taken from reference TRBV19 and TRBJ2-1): DGGITQSPKYLFRKEGQNVTLSCEQNLNHDAMYWYRQDPGQGLRLIYYSQIVNDFQKGDIAEGYSVSREKKESFPLTVTSAQKNPTAFYLCASTLTGRRYNEQFFGPGTRLTVL.

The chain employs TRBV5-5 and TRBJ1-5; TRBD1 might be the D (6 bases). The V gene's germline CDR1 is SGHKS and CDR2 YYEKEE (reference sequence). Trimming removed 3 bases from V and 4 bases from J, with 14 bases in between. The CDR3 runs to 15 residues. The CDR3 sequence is CASSWGGGQNQPQHF. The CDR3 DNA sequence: TGTGCCAGCAGCTGGGGGGGAGGACAGAATCAGCCCCAGCATTTT.

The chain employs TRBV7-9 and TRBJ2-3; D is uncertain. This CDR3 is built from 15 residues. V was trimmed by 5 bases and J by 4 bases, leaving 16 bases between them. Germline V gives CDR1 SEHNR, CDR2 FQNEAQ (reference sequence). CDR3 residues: CASSPTLPGADTQYF. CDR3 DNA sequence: TGTGCCAGCAGCCCTACCCTCCCGGGCGCAGATACGCAGTATTTT.

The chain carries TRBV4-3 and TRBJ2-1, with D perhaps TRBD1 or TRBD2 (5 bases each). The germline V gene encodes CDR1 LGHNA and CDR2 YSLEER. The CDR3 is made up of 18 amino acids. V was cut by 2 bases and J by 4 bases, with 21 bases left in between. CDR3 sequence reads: CASSQTVGASTPYNEQFF. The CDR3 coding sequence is TGCGCCAGCAGCCAAACCGTTGGGGCTAGCACCCCATACAATGAGCAGTTCTTC.

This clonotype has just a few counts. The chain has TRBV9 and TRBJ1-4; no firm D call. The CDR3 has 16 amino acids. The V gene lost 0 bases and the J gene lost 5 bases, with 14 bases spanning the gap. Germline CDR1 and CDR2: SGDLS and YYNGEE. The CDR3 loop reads CASSVGIGNQNEKLFF. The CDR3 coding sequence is TGTGCCAGCAGCGTAGGAATCGGAAACCAAAATGAAAAACTGTTTTTT.

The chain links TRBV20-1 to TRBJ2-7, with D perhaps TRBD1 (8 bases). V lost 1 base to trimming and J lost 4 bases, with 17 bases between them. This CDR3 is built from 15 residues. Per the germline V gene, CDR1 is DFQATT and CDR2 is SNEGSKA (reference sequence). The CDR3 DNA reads TGCAGTGCTAGAGTCCGGACAGGGAGGGCATACGAGCAGTACTTC. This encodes CSARVRTGRAYEQYF.

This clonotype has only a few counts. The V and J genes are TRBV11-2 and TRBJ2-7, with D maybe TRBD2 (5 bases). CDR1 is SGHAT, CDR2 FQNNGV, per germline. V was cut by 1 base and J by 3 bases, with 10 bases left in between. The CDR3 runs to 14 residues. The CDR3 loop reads CASSLAGLHYEQYF. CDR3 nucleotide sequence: TGTGCCAGCAGCTTAGCGGGATTGCACTACGAGCAGTACTTC.

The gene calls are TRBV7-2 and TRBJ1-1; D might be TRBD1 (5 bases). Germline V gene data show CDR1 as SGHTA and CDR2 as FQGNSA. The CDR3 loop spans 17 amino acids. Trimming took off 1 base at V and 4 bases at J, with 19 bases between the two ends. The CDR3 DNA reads TGTGCCAGCAGCTTAGTGGGGGGTCCGACAGCTGGCACTGAAGCTTTCTTT. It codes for CASSLVGGPTAGTEAFF.

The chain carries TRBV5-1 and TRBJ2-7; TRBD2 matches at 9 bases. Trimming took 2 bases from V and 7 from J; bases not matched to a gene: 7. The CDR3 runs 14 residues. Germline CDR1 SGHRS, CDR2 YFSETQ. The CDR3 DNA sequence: TGCGCCAGCAGCTTACAGAGTGGACTAGCGGAGCAGTACTTC. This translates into CASSLQSGLAEQYF.

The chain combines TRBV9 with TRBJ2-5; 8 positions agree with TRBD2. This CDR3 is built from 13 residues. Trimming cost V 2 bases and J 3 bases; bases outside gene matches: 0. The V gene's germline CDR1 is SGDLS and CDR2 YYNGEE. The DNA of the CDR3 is TGTGCCAGCAGCGTTAGCGGGGAAGAGACCCAGTACTTC. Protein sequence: CASSVSGEETQYF.

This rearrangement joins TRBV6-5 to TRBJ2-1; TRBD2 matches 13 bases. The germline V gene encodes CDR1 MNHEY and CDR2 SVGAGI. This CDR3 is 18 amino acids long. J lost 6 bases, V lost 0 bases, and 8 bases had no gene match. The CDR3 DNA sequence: TGTGCCAGCAGTTACTCCCTCTGGACTAGCGGGGGCCGCAATGAGCAGTTCTTC. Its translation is CASSYSLWTSGGRNEQFF.